This paragraph reports one TCR beta chain. The record originates from a study of blood T cell repertoires in COVID-19. Study-wide background: COVID-19 samples, acute and convalescent, were from the United States, Italy and Spain. T cells, B-cell-depleted T cells, or PBMCs supplied cDNA or gDNA.

Per the original data handling: Nucleated cell number was recorded as an estimate derived from reference gene primer amplification. The data were produced by immunoSEQ multiplex PCR, yet TCRdb's version contains in-frame clones alone and is incomplete. V and J calls and clone size are those listed in that table; D and trimming were worked out from the DNA. Of 100,000 to 150,000 clones detected, 84% appear once; the ten largest clones hold over 1.1%. CDR1 is SGHDN, CDR2 FVKESK, per germline. The junction had 7 bases not matched to a gene; V was cut back by 4 bases and J by 5 bases. The CDR3 is made up of 15 amino acids.

The V call is TRBV14, the J call TRBJ1-4; 7 positions agree with TRBD1. Sequencing used peripheral blood. The clonotype originates from a man between 60 and 75 years old with acute or convalescent COVID-19. CDR3 residues: CASSLATGWNEKLFF. The CDR3 DNA is TGTGCCAGCAGCCTAGCGACAGGGTGGAATGAAAAACTGTTTTTT.